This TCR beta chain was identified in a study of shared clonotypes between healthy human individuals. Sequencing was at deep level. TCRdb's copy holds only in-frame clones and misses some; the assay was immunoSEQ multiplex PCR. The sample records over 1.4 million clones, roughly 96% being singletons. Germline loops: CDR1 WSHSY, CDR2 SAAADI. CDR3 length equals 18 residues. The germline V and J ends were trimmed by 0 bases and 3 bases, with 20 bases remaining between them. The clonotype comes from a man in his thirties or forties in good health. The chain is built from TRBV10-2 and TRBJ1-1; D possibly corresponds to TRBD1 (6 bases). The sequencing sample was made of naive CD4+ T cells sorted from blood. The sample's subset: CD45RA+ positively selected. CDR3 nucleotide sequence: TGCGCCAGCAGTGAGTCTTACCCGGGGGGCGGTTCGTACACTGAAGCTTTCTTT. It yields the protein CASSESYPGGGSYTEAFF.